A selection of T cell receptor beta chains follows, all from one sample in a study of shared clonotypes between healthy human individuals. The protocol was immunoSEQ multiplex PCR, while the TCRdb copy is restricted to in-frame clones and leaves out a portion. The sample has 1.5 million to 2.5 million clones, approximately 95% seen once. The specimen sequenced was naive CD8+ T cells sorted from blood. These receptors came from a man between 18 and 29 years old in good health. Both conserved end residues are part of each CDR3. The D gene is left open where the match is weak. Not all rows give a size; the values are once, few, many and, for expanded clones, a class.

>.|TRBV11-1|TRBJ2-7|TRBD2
CASSLLGGAEMYEQYF
TGTGCCAGCAGCTTACTCGGGGGGGCTGAAATGTACGAGCAGTACTTC
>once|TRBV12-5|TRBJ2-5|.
CASGHQRGQETQYF
TGTGCTAGTGGACATCAGAGGGGCCAAGAGACCCAGTACTTC
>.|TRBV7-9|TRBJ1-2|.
CASGGPLGYGYTF
TGTGCCAGCGGCGGGCCACTCGGCTATGGCTACACCTTC
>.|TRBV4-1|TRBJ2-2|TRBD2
CASSQNPLAGPQGGELFF
TGCGCCAGCAGCCAAAATCCGTTAGCGGGACCGCAGGGCGGGGAGCTGTTTTTT
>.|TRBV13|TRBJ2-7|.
CASSGEPDYEQYF
TGTGCCAGCAGCGGGGAACCGGACTACGAGCAGTACTTC
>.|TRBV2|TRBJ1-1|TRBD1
CASSDWDREAFF
TGTGCCAGCAGTGACTGGGACAGGGAAGCTTTCTTT
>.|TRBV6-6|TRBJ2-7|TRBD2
CASSYGVAGDYEQYF
TGTGCCAGCAGTTACGGAGTAGCGGGAGACTACGAGCAGTACTTC
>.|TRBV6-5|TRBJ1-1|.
CASSYGHTNTEAFF
TGTGCCAGCAGTTATGGGCATACGAACACTGAAGCTTTCTTT
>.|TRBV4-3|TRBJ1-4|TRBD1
CASSRLTGGHEKLFF
TGCGCCAGCAGCCGCCTAACAGGGGGCCATGAAAAACTGTTTTTT
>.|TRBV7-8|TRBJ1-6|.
CASSFEQALRSPLHF
TGTGCCAGCAGCTTCGAACAGGCTCTAAGGTCACCCCTCCACTTT
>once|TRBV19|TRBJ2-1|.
CASNYPNEQFF
TGTGCCTCGAATTACCCAAATGAGCAGTTCTTC
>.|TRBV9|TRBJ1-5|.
CASSVRGGSNQPQHF
TGTGCCAGCAGCGTAAGAGGGGGAAGCAATCAGCCCCAGCATTTT
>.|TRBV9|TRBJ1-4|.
CASSVGGSTNEKLFF
TGTGCCAGCAGCGTAGGTGGAAGCACTAATGAAAAACTGTTTTTT
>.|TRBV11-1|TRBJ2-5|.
CASSFLGETQYF
TGTGCCAGCAGCTTTCTGGGTGAGACCCAGTACTTC
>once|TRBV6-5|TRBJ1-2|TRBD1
CASSVQGALNGYTF
TGTGCCAGCAGTGTACAGGGGGCGCTAAATGGCTACACCTTC
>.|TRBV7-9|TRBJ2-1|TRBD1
CASSLVTGAERGVRFF
TGTGCCAGCAGCTTAGTGACAGGGGCTGAGAGGGGGGTCCGGTTCTTC
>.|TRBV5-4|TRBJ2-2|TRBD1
CASSLGQGGTGELFF
TGTGCCAGCAGCTTGGGACAGGGGGGGACCGGGGAGCTGTTTTTT
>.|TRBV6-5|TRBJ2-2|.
CASSYGGPNTGELFF
TGTGCCAGCAGTTACGGGGGGCCTAACACCGGGGAGCTGTTTTTT
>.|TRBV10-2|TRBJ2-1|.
CASSESGLERQFF
TGCGCCAGCAGTGAGTCCGGCCTCGAAAGGCAGTTCTTC
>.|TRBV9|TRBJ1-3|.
CASSPDGSSGNTIYF
TGTGCCAGCAGCCCCGACGGGAGCTCTGGAAACACCATATATTTT
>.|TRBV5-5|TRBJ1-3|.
CASSLGSSSGNTIYF
TGTGCCAGCAGCTTGGGATCCAGCTCTGGAAACACCATATATTTT
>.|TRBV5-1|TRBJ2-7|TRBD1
CASSLTGTDNYEQYF
TGCGCCAGCAGCTTGACCGGGACAGACAACTACGAGCAGTACTTC
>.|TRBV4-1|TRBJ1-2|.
CASSHPITPDGPTGYGYTF
TGCGCCAGCAGCCACCCAATTACCCCGGACGGACCCACGGGCTATGGCTACACCTTC
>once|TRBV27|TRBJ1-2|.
CASRALDGYTF
TGTGCCAGCAGGGCCCTGGATGGCTACACCTTC
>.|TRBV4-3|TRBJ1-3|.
CASSQEGVVTDSSGNTIYF
TGCGCCAGCAGCCAAGAGGGGGTCGTGACTGACAGCTCTGGAAACACCATATATTTT
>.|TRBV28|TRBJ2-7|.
CASSFGPDNSYEQYF
TGTGCCAGCAGTTTTGGTCCGGACAACTCCTACGAGCAGTACTTC
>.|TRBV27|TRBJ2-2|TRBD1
CASSVGEGTGAGELFF
TGTGCCAGCAGTGTAGGGGAGGGGACAGGGGCCGGGGAGCTGTTTTTT
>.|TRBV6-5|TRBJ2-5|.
CASSLTIGLQETQYF
TGTGCCAGCAGTTTGACAATCGGCCTCCAAGAGACCCAGTACTTC
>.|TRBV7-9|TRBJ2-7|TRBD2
CASSLTSGRYEQYF
TGTGCCAGCAGCTTGACTAGCGGGAGATACGAGCAGTACTTC
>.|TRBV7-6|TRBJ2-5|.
CASSLFQWQETQYF
TGTGCCAGCAGCTTATTTCAGTGGCAAGAGACCCAGTACTTC
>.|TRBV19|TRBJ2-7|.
CASKERQYSYEQYF
TGTGCCAGTAAAGAAAGACAGTACTCCTACGAGCAGTACTTC
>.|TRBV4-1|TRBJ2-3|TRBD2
CASSQVLAGDPTDTQYF
TGCGCCAGCAGCCAAGTTCTAGCGGGGGACCCCACAGATACGCAGTATTTT
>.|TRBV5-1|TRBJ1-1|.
CASSLYSGNTEAFF
TGCGCCAGCAGCCTCTACTCCGGGAACACTGAAGCTTTCTTT
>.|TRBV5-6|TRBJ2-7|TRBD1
CASSWPGQGVYEQYF
TGTGCCAGCAGCTGGCCGGGACAGGGGGTCTACGAGCAGTACTTC
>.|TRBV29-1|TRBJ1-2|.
CSVEVHGYTF
TGCAGCGTTGAAGTCCATGGCTACACCTTC
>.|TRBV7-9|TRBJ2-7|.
CASSLKARDEQYF
TGTGCCAGCAGCTTAAAGGCCCGCGACGAGCAGTACTTC
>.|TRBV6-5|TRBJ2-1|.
CASSPKRDEQFF
TGTGCCAGCAGTCCGAAAAGGGATGAGCAGTTCTTC
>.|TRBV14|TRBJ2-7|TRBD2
CASSQGAGGTYEQYF
TGTGCCAGCAGCCAAGGAGCGGGAGGGACCTACGAGCAGTACTTC